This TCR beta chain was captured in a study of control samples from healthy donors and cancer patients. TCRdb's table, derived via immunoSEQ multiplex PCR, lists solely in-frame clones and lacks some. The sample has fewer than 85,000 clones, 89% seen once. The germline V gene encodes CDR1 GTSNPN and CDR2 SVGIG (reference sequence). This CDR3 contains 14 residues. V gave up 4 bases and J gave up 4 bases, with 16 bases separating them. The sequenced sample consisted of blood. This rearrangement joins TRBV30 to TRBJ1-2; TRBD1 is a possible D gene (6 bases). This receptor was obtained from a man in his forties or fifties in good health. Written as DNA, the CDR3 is TGTGCCTGGACCCCCCGGACAGCCTTCTATGGCTACACCTTC. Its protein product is CAWTPRTAFYGYTF. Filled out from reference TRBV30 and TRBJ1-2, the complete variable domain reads SQTIHQWPATLVQPVGSPLSLECTVEGTSNPNLYWYRQAAGRGLQLLFYSVGIGQISSEVPQNLSASRPQDRQFILSSKKLLLSDSGFYLCAWTPRTAFYGYTFGSGTRLTVV.